These 23 T cell receptor beta chains share one sample of origin, sequenced in a study of cytomegalovirus exposure and HLA in healthy donors. Researchers ran the PCR with 60 Vbeta and 13 Jbeta primers. Some clones are missing from TCRdb's copy, which holds only in-frame ones; the method was immunoSEQ multiplex PCR. The sample holds some 100,000 clones, 78% seen once. Sequenced: PBMCs. These receptors were obtained from a woman aged 40 to 50 in good health and CMV-seropositive.

V gene TRBV5-1 combines with J gene TRBJ1-1; 7 bases are shared with TRBD1. Trimming cost V 5 bases and J 2 bases; bases outside gene matches: 6. CDR1 is SGHRS, CDR2 YFSETQ, per germline. This CDR3 comprises 14 residues. The CDR3 reads CASREGQINTEAFF. The DNA for the CDR3 is TGCGCCAGCAGGGAGGGACAGATAAACACTGAAGCTTTCTTT.

The chain recombines TRBV7-2 with TRBJ2-4, with 9 bases matching TRBD1. V lost 5 bases and J lost 7; bases outside the gene matches: 3. The V gene's germline CDR1 is SGHTA and CDR2 FQGNSA. This CDR3 spans 13 amino acids. CDR3 bases: TGTGCCAGCAGCATCGGGACAGGGAACATTCAGTACTTC. Protein product: CASSIGTGNIQYF.

For this clone: Other nucleotide sequences from this sample produce the same CDR3. The CDR3 reads CASSPTGYEQYF. The CDR3 DNA reads as TGTGCCAGCTCACCGACAGGCTACGAGCAGTACTTC. The chain links TRBV18 to TRBJ2-7, with D perhaps TRBD1 (6 bases). V was clipped by 3 bases and J by 3 bases, with 6 bases between them. The CDR3 extends over 12 amino acids. CDR1 and CDR2 (germline): KGHSH, LQKENI.

This clone was picked up many times. The rearrangement joins TRBV11-3 to TRBJ2-2, with 7 bases fitting TRBD2. With 4 bases clipped from V and 1 base from J, the junction kept 6 bases outside the gene matches. The CDR3 has 16 amino acids. CDR1 and CDR2 from the germline V gene are SGHNT and YENEEA. The CDR3 nucleotides are TGTGCCAGCAGCTCTCGGACTAGAGAGAACACCGGGGAGCTGTTTTTT. Encoded protein: CASSSRTRENTGELFF.

The gene calls are TRBV11-1 and TRBJ2-2; TRBD2 is a possible D gene (5 bases). Per germline, CDR1 SGHAT and CDR2 FQDESV (reference sequence). This CDR3 is built from 13 residues. V was clipped by 5 bases and J by 7 bases, with 11 bases between them. CDR3 sequence: CASSPVGVGELFF. The CDR3 region has the DNA TGTGCCAGCAGCCCGGTCGGGGTCGGGGAGCTGTTTTTT. The full variable domain, in which reference TRBV11-1 and TRBJ2-2 provide the parts outside the CDR3, is EAEVAQSPRYKITEKSQAVAFWCDPISGHATLYWYRQILGQGPELLVQFQDESVVDDSQLPKDRFSAERLKGVDSTLKIQPAELGDSAMYLCASSPVGVGELFFGEGSRLTVL.

The chain couples TRBV30 to TRBJ2-7; D is possibly TRBD1 (6 bases). The CDR3 loop spans 13 amino acids. Deletions cut 1 base from V and 3 bases from J, with 10 bases between. CDR1 and CDR2 (germline): GTSNPN, SVGIG (reference sequence). CDR3 sequence (DNA): TGTGCCTGGAGTGAGGGACACATCTACGAGCAGTACTTC. Protein product: CAWSEGHIYEQYF.

The chain employs TRBV6-6 and TRBJ2-1; D is uncertain. CDR3 length equals 14 residues. Germline assignment: CDR1 MNHNY and CDR2 SVGAGI (reference sequence). V was cut by 4 bases and J by 0 bases, with 7 bases left in between. Written as DNA, the CDR3 is TGTGCCAGCAGTTCGGTGAGCTCCTACAATGAGCAGTTCTTC. Encoded protein: CASSSVSSYNEQFF.

The chain employs TRBV6-5 and TRBJ2-2, with a possible D match to TRBD1 (6 bases). The CDR3 is 14 residues long. Germline loops: CDR1 MNHEY, CDR2 SVGAGI. V lost 5 bases to trimming and J lost 2 bases, with 9 bases between them. The CDR3 bases are TGTGCCAGCAGTAGGGGGACCAACACCGGGGAGCTGTTTTTT. Encoded protein: CASSRGTNTGELFF.

The J gene is TRBJ2-7, the V gene TRBV27, with D possibly matching TRBD2 (6 bases). V gave up 8 bases and J gave up 1 base, with 21 bases separating them. Germline V gives CDR1 MNHEY, CDR2 SMNVEV (reference sequence). The CDR3 has 16 amino acids. In nucleotides, the CDR3 is TGTGCCAGCCCCCTGGGGGAGGACGGGGGTTCCTACGAGCAGTACTTC. It specifies CASPLGEDGGSYEQYF.

The chain has TRBV28 and TRBJ2-7; weak D call: TRBD2 (5 bases). V lost 3 bases to trimming and J lost 4 bases, with 13 bases between them. The germline gives CDR1 MDHEN, CDR2 SYDVKM. The CDR3 runs to 14 residues. CDR3 amino acids: CASSLSGVGYEQYF. CDR3 coding DNA: TGTGCCAGCAGTTTGTCCGGGGTTGGATACGAGCAGTACTTC.

J is TRBJ2-7 and V is TRBV7-2; perhaps TRBD2 as D (6 bases). The V end was cut by 5 bases, the J end by 4 bases, with 18 bases between. The CDR3 is 15 residues long. Germline values: CDR1 SGHTA, CDR2 FQGNSA. The CDR3 DNA sequence: TGTGCCAGCAGCCCAACTAGCAGCGGTCAATACGAGCAGTACTTC. This sequence encodes CASSPTSSGQYEQYF.

This clone has more than one count but fewer than ten. The rearrangement uses TRBV27 and TRBJ2-7; 7 positions agree with TRBD2. The CDR3 sequence is 14 residues long. The V gene end was trimmed by 5 bases and the J gene end by 5 bases; junction bases not matched to a gene: 9. Germline values: CDR1 MNHEY, CDR2 SMNVEV (reference sequence). The CDR3 bases are TGTGCCAGCAGTCCACCGAGCGGGATCCACGAGCAGTACTTC. As protein: CASSPPSGIHEQYF.

The V call is TRBV7-8, the J call TRBJ2-1; 9 bases agree with TRBD1. Germline CDR1 is SGHVS and CDR2 is FQNEAQ. The CDR3 loop spans 14 amino acids. V was pared by 1 base and J by 5 bases, with 0 bases of the junction left unmatched. The CDR3 here is CASSLGDRDNEQFF. The CDR3 nucleotides read TGTGCCAGCAGCTTAGGGGACAGGGACAATGAGCAGTTCTTC.

The CDR3 sequence is CASSPTGDYGYTF. The CDR3 nucleotides read TGTGCCAGCAGTCCAACAGGGGACTATGGCTACACCTTC. The chain carries TRBV6-5 and TRBJ1-2; 7 positions agree with TRBD1. With V trimmed by 5 bases and J by 3 bases, 3 bases remained unmatched. From germline, CDR1 is MNHEY and CDR2 SVGAGI. This CDR3 spans 13 amino acids.

The chain couples TRBV28 to TRBJ2-3; D remains unclear. Per the germline V gene, CDR1 is MDHEN and CDR2 is SYDVKM. Trimming left V 3 bases short and J 2 bases short, with 15 bases between. This CDR3 contains 16 residues. The CDR3 loop reads CASSFPRSGNTDTQYF. The DNA for the CDR3 is TGTGCCAGCAGTTTTCCGCGCTCGGGTAACACAGATACGCAGTATTTT.

V is TRBV5-6 and J is TRBJ2-3; 9 bases agree with TRBD1. The CDR3 contains 15 residues. From germline, CDR1 is SGHDT and CDR2 YYEEEE. The V and J ends lost 3 bases and 3 bases, in that order; junction bases with no gene match: 5. CDR3 nucleotides: TGTGCCAGCAGCTCCACGGGACAGGGAACAGATACGCAGTATTTT. Residues: CASSSTGQGTDTQYF.

This chain links TRBV5-4 with TRBJ1-4, with 8 nucleotides matching TRBD1. CDR3 size: 14 residues. J lost 4 bases, V lost 1 base, and 0 bases had no gene match. CDR1 SGHNT and CDR2 YYREEE come from the germline V gene (reference sequence). CDR3 sequence reads: CASSLTGGNEKLFF. CDR3 DNA sequence: TGTGCCAGCAGCTTGACAGGGGGTAATGAAAAACTGTTTTTT.

V is TRBV9 and J is TRBJ2-3; D unclear. Germline lookup yields CDR1 SGDLS and CDR2 YYNGEE. The CDR3 length is 16 residues. V was cut by 4 bases and J by 2 bases, with 17 bases left in between. CDR3 amino acids: CASSPFEAAFTDTQYF. The CDR3 bases are TGTGCCAGCAGCCCCTTCGAGGCAGCATTCACAGATACGCAGTATTTT. The full variable domain, its missing parts supplied by reference TRBV9 and TRBJ2-3, is DSGVTQTPKHLITATGQRVTLRCSPRSGDLSVYWYQQSLDQGLQFLIQYYNGEERAKGNILERFSAQQFPDLHSELNLSSLELGDSALYFCASSPFEAAFTDTQYFGPGTRLTVL.

There are a few counts of this clone. Other DNA sequences in this sample translate to the same CDR3. This chain joins TRBV20-1 and TRBJ2-1; D is perhaps TRBD1 (6 bases). The V gene lost 1 base and the J gene lost 13 bases, with 11 bases spanning the gap. The CDR3 has 11 residues. From germline, CDR1 is DFQATT and CDR2 SNEGSKA (reference sequence). The CDR3, as DNA: TGCAGTGCTAGAGCAGGGGCTACTCAGTTCTTC. Encoded protein: CSARAGATQFF.

This chain joins TRBV4-3 and TRBJ2-7; D is perhaps TRBD1 (5 bases). Per the germline V gene, CDR1 is LGHNA and CDR2 is YSLEER. CDR3 length equals 13 residues. Trimming pared 0 bases from V and 4 bases from J, leaving 7 bases between. The CDR3 reads CASSQEGRYEQYF. DNA for the CDR3: TGCGCCAGCAGCCAAGAGGGGCGGTACGAGCAGTACTTC.

The rearrangement uses TRBV28 and TRBJ2-3; D is undetermined. The germline CDR1 and CDR2 sequences are MDHEN and SYDVKM. The V end lost 8 bases, the J end lost 2 bases, and 11 bases lay between the germline ends. The CDR3 has 13 amino acids. CDR3 amino acids: CASATEYTDTQYF. The CDR3 region has the DNA TGTGCCAGCGCAACAGAATACACAGATACGCAGTATTTT.

This chain connects TRBV30 to TRBJ2-5; D is uncertain. The CDR3 is 12 residues long. Germline CDR1 is GTSNPN and CDR2 is SVGIG (reference sequence). Deletions cut 2 bases from V and 3 bases from J, with 7 bases between. CDR3 residues: CAWSSFEETQYF. The DNA for the CDR3 is TGTGCCTGGAGTTCCTTCGAAGAGACCCAGTACTTC. The variable domain in full, completed from reference TRBV30 and TRBJ2-5, reads SQTIHQWPATLVQPVGSPLSLECTVEGTSNPNLYWYRQAAGRGLQLLFYSVGIGQISSEVPQNLSASRPQDRQFILSSKKLLLSDSGFYLCAWSSFEETQYFGPGTRLLVL.

The rearrangement joins TRBV6-6 to TRBJ1-5; D is uncertain. The CDR3 is 15 amino acids. Deletions cut 2 bases from V and 3 bases from J, with 11 bases between. CDR1 and CDR2 (germline): MNHNY, SVGAGI (reference sequence). The CDR3 DNA reads as TGTGCCAGCAGTTACCACGGGGAAAACAATCAGCCCCAGCATTTT. Translating it yields CASSYHGENNQPQHF.